This T cell receptor beta chain is drawn from a study of cytomegalovirus exposure and HLA in healthy donors. The overall study: A prior analysis found 117 million unique TCR beta sequences from some 190 million T cells.

Points from the study as a whole: Earlier analysis yielded a pattern in which most TCR beta V segments were productive about 90% or about 30% of the time. With high specificity and sensitivity, the classifier reportedly diagnosed cytomegalovirus status.

As concerns this clone: Its antigen is still unknown. Germline is not matched at one junction end, which may reflect a read error. Additional DNA sequences in this sample encode the identical CDR3.

This PCR relied on a set of 60 Vbeta primers and 13 Jbeta primers. Clones were read by immunoSEQ multiplex PCR, and TCRdb kept only the in-frame ones, dropping some. This table holds almost 45,000 clones. Germline CDR1 and CDR2: SGHDT and YYEEEE. The CDR3 is 15 residues long. This clonotype was sampled from a male donor in good health and CMV-seronegative. The specimen was PBMCs. The chain couples TRBV5-6 to TRBJ2-2, with D unresolved. As DNA, the CDR3 is TGCGCCAGCAGCCCAGAATACAGCAACACCGGGGAGCTGTTTTTT. This gives the protein CASSPEYSNTGELFF. Based on the CDR3 plus reference TRBV5-6 and TRBJ2-2, the full variable domain is DAGVTQSPTHLIKTRGQQVTLRCSPKSGHDTVSWYQQALGQGPQFIFQYYEEEERQRGNFPDRFSGHQFPNYSSELNVNALLLGDSALYLCASSPEYSNTGELFFGEGSRLTVL.